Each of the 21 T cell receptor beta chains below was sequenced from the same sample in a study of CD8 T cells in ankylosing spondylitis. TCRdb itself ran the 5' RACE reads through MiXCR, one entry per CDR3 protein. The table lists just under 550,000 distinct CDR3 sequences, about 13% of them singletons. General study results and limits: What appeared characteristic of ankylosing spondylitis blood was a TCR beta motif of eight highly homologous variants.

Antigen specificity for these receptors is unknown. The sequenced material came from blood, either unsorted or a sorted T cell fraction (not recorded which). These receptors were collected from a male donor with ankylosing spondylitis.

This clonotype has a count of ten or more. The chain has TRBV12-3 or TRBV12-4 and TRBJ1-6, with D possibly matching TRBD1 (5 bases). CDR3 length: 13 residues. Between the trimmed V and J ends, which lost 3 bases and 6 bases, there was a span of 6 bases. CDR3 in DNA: TGTGCCAGCAGTTTCGACAGTAATTCACCCCTCCACTTT. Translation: CASSFDSNSPLHF.

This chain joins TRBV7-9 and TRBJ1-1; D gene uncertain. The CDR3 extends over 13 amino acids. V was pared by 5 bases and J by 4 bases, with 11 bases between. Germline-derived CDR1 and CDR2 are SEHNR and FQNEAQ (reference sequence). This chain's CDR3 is CASSPTSGTEAFF. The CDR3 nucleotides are TGTGCCAGCAGCCCCACGAGCGGCACTGAAGCTTTCTTT.

CDR3 nucleotide sequence: TGTGCCTTGAGGACAGGGGTCACCGGGGAGCTGTTTTTT. Encoded protein: CALRTGVTGELFF. This chain links TRBV6-1 with TRBJ2-2; 9 nucleotides align to TRBD1. Losses at the gene ends were 11 bases for V and 4 bases for J; bases not matched to a gene: 5. Germline V gene lookup returns CDR1 MNHNS and CDR2 SASEGT. The CDR3 spans 13 residues.

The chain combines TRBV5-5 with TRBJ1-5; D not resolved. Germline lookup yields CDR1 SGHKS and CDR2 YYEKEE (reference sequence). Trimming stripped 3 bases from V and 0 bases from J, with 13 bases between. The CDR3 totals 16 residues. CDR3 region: CASSWTGDYSNQPQHF. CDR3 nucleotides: TGTGCCAGCAGCTGGACGGGAGACTATAGCAATCAGCCCCAGCATTTT.

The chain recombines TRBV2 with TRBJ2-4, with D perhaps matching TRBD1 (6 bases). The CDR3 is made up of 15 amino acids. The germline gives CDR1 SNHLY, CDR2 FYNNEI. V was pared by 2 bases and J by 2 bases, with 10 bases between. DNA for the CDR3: TGTGCCAGCAGTGAAACAGGGAGTACCAAAAACATTCAGTACTTC. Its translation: CASSETGSTKNIQYF. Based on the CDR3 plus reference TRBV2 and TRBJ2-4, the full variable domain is EPEVTQTPSHQVTQMGQEVILRCVPISNHLYFYWYRQILGQKVEFLVSFYNNEISEKSEIFDDQFSVERPDGSNFTLKIRSTKLEDSAMYFCASSETGSTKNIQYFGAGTRLSVL.

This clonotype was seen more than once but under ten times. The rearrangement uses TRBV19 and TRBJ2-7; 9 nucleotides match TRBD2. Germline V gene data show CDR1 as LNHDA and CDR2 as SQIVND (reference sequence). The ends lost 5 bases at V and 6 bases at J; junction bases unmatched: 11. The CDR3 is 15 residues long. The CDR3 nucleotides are TGTGCCAGTAGTGGACCAGCGGGAGGCCGGGGCGAGCAGTACTTC. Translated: CASSGPAGGRGEQYF.

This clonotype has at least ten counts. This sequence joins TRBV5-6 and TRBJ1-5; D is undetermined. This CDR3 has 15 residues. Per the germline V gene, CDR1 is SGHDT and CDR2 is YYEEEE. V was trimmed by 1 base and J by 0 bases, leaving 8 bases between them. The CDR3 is CASSLWSISNQPQHF. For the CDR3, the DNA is TGTGCCAGCAGCTTGTGGTCCATTAGCAATCAGCCCCAGCATTTT.

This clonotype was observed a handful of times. The CDR3 spells CSARRANNQETQYF. DNA for the CDR3: TGCAGTGCCAGAAGAGCGAACAACCAAGAGACCCAGTACTTC. The chain combines TRBV20-1 with TRBJ2-5; D remains ambiguous. CDR1 is DFQATT and CDR2 is SNEGSKA in the germline V gene (reference sequence). This CDR3 has 14 residues. Trimming left V 6 bases short and J 0 bases short, with 14 bases between.

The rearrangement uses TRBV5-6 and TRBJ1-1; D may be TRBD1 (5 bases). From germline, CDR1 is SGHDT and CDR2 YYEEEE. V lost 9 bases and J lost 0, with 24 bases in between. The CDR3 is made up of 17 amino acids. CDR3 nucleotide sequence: TGTGCCAACCATTCTCTTGGGGACGCAGACATGAACACTGAAGCTTTCTTT. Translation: CANHSLGDADMNTEAFF.

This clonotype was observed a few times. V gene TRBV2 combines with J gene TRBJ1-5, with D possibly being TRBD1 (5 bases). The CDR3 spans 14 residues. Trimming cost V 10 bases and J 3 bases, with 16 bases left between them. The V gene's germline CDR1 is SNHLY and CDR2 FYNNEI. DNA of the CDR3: TGTGCCACCCAGATGGGGGAGGACAATCAGCCCCAGCATTTT. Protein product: CATQMGEDNQPQHF.

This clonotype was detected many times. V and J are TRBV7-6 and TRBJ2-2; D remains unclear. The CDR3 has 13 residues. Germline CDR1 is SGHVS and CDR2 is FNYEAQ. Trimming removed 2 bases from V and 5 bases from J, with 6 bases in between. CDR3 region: CASSLRNTGELFF. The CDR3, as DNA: TGTGCCAGCAGCTTAAGAAATACCGGGGAGCTGTTTTTT.

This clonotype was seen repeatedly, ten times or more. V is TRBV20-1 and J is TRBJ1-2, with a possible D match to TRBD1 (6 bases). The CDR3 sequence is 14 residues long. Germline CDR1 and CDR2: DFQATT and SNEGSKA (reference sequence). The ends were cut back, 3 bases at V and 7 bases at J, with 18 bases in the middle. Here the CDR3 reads CSASKGFTGFGYTF. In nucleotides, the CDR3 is TGCAGTGCTAGTAAGGGATTTACAGGGTTTGGCTACACCTTC.

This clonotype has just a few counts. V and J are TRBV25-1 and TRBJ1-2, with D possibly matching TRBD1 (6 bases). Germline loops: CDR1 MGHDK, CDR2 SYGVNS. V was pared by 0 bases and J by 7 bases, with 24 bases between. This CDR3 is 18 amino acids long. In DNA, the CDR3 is TGTGCCAGCAGTGAATATGGGAGGGGCGGGCCCCGAGGGGGTGGCTACACCTTC. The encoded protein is CASSEYGRGGPRGGGYTF.

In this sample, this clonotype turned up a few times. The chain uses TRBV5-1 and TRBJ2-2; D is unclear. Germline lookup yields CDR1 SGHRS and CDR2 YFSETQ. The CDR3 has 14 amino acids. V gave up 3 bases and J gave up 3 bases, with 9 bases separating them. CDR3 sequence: CASSYMGYTGELFF. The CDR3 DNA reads TGCGCCAGCAGCTATATGGGATACACCGGGGAGCTGTTTTTT.

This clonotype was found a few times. The CDR3 loop reads CASNVGITGNTIYF. In DNA, the CDR3 is TGTGCCAGCAACGTGGGGATAACTGGAAACACCATATATTTT. The genes are TRBV6-1 and TRBJ1-3; D unresolved. CDR1 MNHNS and CDR2 SASEGT come from the germline V gene. The V end lost 7 bases, the J end lost 2 bases, and 12 bases lay between the germline ends. The CDR3 extends over 14 amino acids.

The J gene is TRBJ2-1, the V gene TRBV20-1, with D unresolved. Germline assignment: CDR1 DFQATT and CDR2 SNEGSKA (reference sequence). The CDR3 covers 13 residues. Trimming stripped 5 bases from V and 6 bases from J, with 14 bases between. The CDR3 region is CSAALIGPNEQFF. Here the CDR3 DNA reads TGCAGTGCTGCCTTGATTGGCCCCAATGAGCAGTTCTTC.

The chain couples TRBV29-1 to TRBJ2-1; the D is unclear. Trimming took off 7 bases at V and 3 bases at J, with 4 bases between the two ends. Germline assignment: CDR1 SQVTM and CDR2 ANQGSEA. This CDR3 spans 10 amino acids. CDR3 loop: CSEGYNEQFF. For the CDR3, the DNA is TGCAGCGAAGGCTACAATGAGCAGTTCTTC.

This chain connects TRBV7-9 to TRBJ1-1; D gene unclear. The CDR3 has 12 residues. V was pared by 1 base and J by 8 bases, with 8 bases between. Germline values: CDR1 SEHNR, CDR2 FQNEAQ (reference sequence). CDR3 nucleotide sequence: TGTGCCAGCAGCTTAGTAGGGCAGGAAGCTTTCTTT. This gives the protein CASSLVGQEAFF.

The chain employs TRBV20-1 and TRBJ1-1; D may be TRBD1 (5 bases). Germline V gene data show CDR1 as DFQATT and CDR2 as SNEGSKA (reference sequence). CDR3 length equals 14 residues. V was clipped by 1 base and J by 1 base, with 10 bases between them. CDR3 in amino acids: CSARARGRNTEAFF. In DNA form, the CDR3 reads TGCAGTGCTAGAGCACGGGGCCGGAACACTGAAGCTTTCTTT.

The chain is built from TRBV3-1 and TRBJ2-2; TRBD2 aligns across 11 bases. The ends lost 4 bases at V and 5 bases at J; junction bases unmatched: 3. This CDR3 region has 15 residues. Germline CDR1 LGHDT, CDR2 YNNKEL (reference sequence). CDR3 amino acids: CASSPSGRSTGELFF. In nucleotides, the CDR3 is TGTGCCAGCAGCCCTAGCGGGAGGTCGACCGGGGAGCTGTTTTTT.

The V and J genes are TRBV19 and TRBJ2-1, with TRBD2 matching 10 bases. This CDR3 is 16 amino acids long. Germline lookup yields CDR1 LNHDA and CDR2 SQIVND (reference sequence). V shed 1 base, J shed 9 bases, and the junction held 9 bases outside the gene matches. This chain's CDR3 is CASSIGAGGRMSEQFF. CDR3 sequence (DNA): TGTGCCAGTAGTATAGGAGCGGGAGGGCGAATGAGTGAGCAGTTCTTC. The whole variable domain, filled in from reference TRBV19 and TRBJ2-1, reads DGGITQSPKYLFRKEGQNVTLSCEQNLNHDAMYWYRQDPGQGLRLIYYSQIVNDFQKGDIAEGYSVSREKKESFPLTVTSAQKNPTAFYLCASSIGAGGRMSEQFFGPGTRLTVL.